The clone carrying this T cell receptor beta chain was picked up many times. Antigen specificity is unknown. With iRepertoire HTBI primers and Arm-PCR of CDR3 regions, TCR beta libraries were built. TCRdb called the multiplex PCR reads again in MiXCR, with one record for every CDR3 protein. The table has 650,000 to 700,000 distinct CDR3 sequences, 25% to 30% seen once; the top ten hold about two fifths. The record originates from a study of regulatory T cells in long-lasting Graves disease. Study context: To qualify as persistent, Graves' disease required over 5 years of antithyroid drugs with positive TSH receptor antibodies. Whole-study findings and limits: TCR diversity was lower in persistent than newly diagnosed Graves' disease. Patients with persistent disease shared 2,741 public clonotypes, outpacing the roughly 870 shared by new patients.

The V end was cut by 3 bases, the J end by 8 bases, with 7 bases between. The CDR3 runs 12 residues. Germline loops: CDR1 MDHEN, CDR2 SYDVKM. Documented time point: persistent/refractory GD, antithyroid drugs over 5 years with positive TRAb. PBMC-derived RNA was used for the TCR library. The sample consisted of peripheral blood mononuclear cells (PBMCs), taken when the disease was refractory, from a patient treated with antithyroid drugs. The chain carries TRBV28 and TRBJ1-4; unclear D gene. This clonotype was obtained from a female donor with Graves disease. Here the CDR3 DNA reads TGTGCCAGCAGTTTCCAGATAGAAAAACTGTTTTTT. Translation: CASSFQIEKLFF. Full variable domain (outside the CDR3, taken from reference TRBV28 and TRBJ1-4): DVKVTQSSRYLVKRTGEKVFLECVQDMDHENMFWYRQDPGLGLRLIYFSYDVKMKEKGDIPEGYSVSREKKERFSLILESASTNQTSMYLCASSFQIEKLFFGSGTQLSVL.